This T cell receptor (beta chain) emerged from a study of graft-versus-host responses after intestinal transplantation. Repertoires were generated with immunoSEQ multiplex PCR, while TCRdb's copy carries only in-frame clones and drops some. This sample has fewer than 90,000 clones; about 94% occur once, and the top ten carry around 0.18%. Looked up from germline, CDR1 is MDHEN and CDR2 is SYDVKM. The CDR3 has 17 amino acids. Trimming removed 5 bases from V and 8 bases from J, with 27 bases in between. Regarding this clone: The antigen is undetermined.

This TCR was recovered from a human donor who was the organ donor for an intestinal transplant. The chain carries TRBV28 and TRBJ1-2, with D uncertain. The material sequenced was unstimulated CD4+ T cells sorted from spleen or lymph node cells, taken before transplant. The CDR3: CASSRRTSSDPLLGYTF. The CDR3 bases are TGTGCCAGCAGTCGCCGTACTTCTTCGGACCCGCTATTGGGCTACACCTTC.